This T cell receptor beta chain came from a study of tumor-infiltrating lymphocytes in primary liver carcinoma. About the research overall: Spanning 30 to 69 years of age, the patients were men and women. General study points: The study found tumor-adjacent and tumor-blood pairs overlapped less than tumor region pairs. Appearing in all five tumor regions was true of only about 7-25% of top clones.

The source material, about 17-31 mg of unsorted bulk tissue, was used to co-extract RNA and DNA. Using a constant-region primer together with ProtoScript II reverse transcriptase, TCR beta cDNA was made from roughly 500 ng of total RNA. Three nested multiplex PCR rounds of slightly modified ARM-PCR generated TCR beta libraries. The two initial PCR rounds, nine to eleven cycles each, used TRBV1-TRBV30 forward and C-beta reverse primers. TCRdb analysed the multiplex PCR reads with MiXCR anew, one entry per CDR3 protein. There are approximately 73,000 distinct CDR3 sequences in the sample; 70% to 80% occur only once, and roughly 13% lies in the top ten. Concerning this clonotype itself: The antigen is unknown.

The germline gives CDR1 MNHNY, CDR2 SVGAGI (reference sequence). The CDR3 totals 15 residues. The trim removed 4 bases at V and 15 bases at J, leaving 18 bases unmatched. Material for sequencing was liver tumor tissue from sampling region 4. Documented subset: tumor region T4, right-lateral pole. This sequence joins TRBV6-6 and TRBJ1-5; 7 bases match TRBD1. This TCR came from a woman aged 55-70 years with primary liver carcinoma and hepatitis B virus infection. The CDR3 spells CASSFRQGSNQPRHF. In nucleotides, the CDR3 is TGTGCCAGCAGTTTCAGACAGGGCAGCAATCAGCCCAGGCATTTT.